The source of this T cell receptor beta chain is a study of cytomegalovirus exposure and HLA in healthy donors. Study-level findings and limits: Some TCR beta chains (over 150 of them) were listed as cytomegalovirus-associated. Several of the most significant clusters appeared linked to common viral pathogens, based on a later analysis.

V was shortened by 2 bases and J by 4 bases, with 10 bases between the two germline ends. CDR3 length equals 14 residues. The germline V gene has CDR1 SNHLY and CDR2 FYNNEI. Researchers ran the PCR with 60 Vbeta and 13 Jbeta primers. Assay: immunoSEQ multiplex PCR; the TCRdb copy retains only in-frame clones and omits some. Among about 120,000 clones listed, about 80% were seen once. Among the donors, all were healthy bone marrow donors. Donors were nominally healthy when sampled, though unrecorded immune exposures were likely. For this clone: Its specificity is unknown.

The chain has TRBV2 and TRBJ2-3; maybe TRBD2 (5 bases). The sample was PBMCs. The clonotype was recovered from a woman aged 40 to 50 in good health and CMV-seropositive. CDR3: CASSERRVADTQYF. CDR3 bases: TGTGCCAGCAGTGAAAGGCGGGTCGCAGATACGCAGTATTTT.